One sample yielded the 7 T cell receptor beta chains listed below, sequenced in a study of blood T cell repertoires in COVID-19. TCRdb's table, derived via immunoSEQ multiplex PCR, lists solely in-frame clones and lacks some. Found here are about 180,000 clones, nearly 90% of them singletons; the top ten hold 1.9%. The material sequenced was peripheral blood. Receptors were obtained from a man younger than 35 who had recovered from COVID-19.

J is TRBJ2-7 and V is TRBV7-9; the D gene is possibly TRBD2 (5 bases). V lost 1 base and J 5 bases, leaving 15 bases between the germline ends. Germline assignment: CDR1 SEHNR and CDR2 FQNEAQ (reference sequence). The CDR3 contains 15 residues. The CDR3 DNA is TGTGCCAGCAGCTTAGTTTCGGGATTTAGCCACGAGCAGTACTTC. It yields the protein CASSLVSGFSHEQYF.

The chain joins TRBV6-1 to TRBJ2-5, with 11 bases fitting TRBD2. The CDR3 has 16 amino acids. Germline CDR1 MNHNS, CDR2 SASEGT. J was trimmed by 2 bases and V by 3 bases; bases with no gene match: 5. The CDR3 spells CASSDPTSGRQETQYF. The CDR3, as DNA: TGTGCCAGCAGTGACCCCACTAGCGGGAGACAAGAGACCCAGTACTTC.

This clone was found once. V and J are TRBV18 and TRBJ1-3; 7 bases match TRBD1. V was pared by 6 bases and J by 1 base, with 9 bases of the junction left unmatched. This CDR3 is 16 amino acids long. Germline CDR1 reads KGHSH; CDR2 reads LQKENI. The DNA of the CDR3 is TGTGCCAGCTCGCCGTGGGACAGCCTGTCTGGAAACACCATATATTTT. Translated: CASSPWDSLSGNTIYF.

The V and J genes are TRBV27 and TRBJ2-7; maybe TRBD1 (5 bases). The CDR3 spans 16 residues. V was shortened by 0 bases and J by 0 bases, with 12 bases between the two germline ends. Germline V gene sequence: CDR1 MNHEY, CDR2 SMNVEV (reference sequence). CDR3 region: CASSLSLAGRSYEQYF. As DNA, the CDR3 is TGTGCCAGCAGTTTATCGCTTGCAGGGCGCTCCTACGAGCAGTACTTC.

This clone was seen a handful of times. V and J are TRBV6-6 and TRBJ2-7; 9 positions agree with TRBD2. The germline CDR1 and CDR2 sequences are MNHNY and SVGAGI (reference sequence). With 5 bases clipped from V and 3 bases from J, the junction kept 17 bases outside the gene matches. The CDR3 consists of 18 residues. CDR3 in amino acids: CASSRAHPKAGGGYEQYF. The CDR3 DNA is TGTGCCAGCAGTCGAGCCCATCCTAAAGCGGGAGGAGGCTACGAGCAGTACTTC.

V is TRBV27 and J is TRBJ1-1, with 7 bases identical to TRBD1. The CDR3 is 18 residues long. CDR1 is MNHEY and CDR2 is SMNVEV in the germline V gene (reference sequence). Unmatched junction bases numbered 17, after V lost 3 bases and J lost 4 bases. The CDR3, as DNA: TGTGCCAGCAGTTTGCCCTCTATTACTGGACAGGCGGGCACTGAAGCTTTCTTT. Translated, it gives CASSLPSITGQAGTEAFF.

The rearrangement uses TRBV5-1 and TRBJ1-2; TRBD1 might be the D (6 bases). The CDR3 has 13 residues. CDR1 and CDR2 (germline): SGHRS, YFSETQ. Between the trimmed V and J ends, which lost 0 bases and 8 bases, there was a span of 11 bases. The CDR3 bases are TGCGCCAGCAGCTTGGACAGGGCAGGGGGCTACACCTTC. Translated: CASSLDRAGGYTF.